This T cell receptor (beta chain) is drawn from a study of T cell responses to AZD1222 COVID-19 vaccine. Findings and caveats of the study: A reported finding is that nearly half of spike-specific TCRs target unmutated variant regions. White British donors predominated, females outnumbered males, and clonal diversity was possibly underestimated. Baseline testing showed seropositivity in only a handful of AZD1222 recipients.

Concerning this clone: What it binds is not known.

The assay was immunoSEQ multiplex PCR, and TCRdb's table has in-frame clones only and misses some. The data contain approximately 150,000 clones, about 92% of them singletons. Looked up from germline, CDR1 is MDHEN and CDR2 is SYDVKM. This CDR3 spans 10 amino acids. V lost 10 bases and J lost 9, with 10 bases in between. This sequence originates from an adult who had recovered from COVID-19. This chain links TRBV28 with TRBJ1-5; no reliable D call. Sample: peripheral blood, taken after recovery from COVID-19. The CDR3 sequence: CATDGRPQHF. The CDR3 DNA reads TGTGCCACTGATGGTCGGCCCCAGCATTTT.